This TCR beta chain was recorded in a study of blood T cells in healthy people across ages. Looking at the study overall: T cells yielded about one barcoded beta molecule per two cells through template switching. Study-wide findings and caveats: With age, beta diversity per million T cells declined roughly linearly, significantly by around 43.

The second PCR ran about 6 to 11 cycles with a sample-barcoded 5' primer and J-beta primers. TCRdb re-called the 5' RACE reads with MiXCR, one entry per CDR3 protein. The table shows about 1.1 million distinct CDR3 sequences, with around two fifths occurring only once. Remarks on this clonotype: Its specificity is not known. The junction and the germline gene differ at one end; a read error may be behind it.

Peripheral blood from each donor was collected in a volume of roughly 9.8 milliliters. The total RNA that was extracted per sample amounted to at least 5 micrograms. CDR1 is SGHTA and CDR2 is FQGNSA in the germline V gene. The CDR3 runs 15 residues. Sample: blood. The V call is TRBV7-2, the J call TRBJ1-2, with 7 positions matching TRBD1. The sequence came from a man between 18 and 29 years old in good health. The CDR3 loop reads CAGSPPTGKNYGYTF. The CDR3 DNA sequence: TGTGCCGGCAGCCCGCCGACAGGGAAGAACTATGGCTACACCTTC. Full variable domain (rest looked up from reference TRBV7-2 and TRBJ1-2): GAGVSQSPSNKVTEKGKDVELRCDPISGHTALYWYRQSLGQGLEFLIYFQGNSAPDKSGLPSDRFSAERTGGSVSTLTIQRTQQEDSAVYLCAGSPPTGKNYGYTFGSGTRLTVV.